The present TCR beta chain was sequenced within a study of blood T cells in healthy people across ages. No fewer than 6 million PBMCs went into each sample. A minimum of 5 micrograms of total RNA was extracted per sample. The second PCR ran roughly 7 to 12 cycles with a sample-barcoded 5' primer and J-beta primers. Using its own MiXCR run on the 5' RACE reads, TCRdb lists one record per CDR3 protein. The sample includes about 800,000 distinct CDR3 sequences, less than 60% of them seen just once. The sequence was obtained from an elderly man in good health. The sequencing sample was made of blood.

This CDR3 reads CASSVGHQGAGGNEQFF. CDR3 bases: TGTGCCAGCAGCGTAGGACACCAGGGGGCCGGGGGGAATGAGCAGTTCTTC. The V gene is TRBV9, the J gene TRBJ2-1; tentatively, D is TRBD1 (8 bases). Germline V gene data show CDR1 as SGDLS and CDR2 as YYNGEE. CDR3 size: 17 residues. Trimming removed 0 bases from V and 7 bases from J, with 20 bases in between.